These T cell receptor beta chains were read from a single sample in a study of blood T cells in healthy people across ages. TCRdb used MiXCR to reprocess the 5' RACE reads, holding one entry per CDR3 protein. The sample gives over 600,000 distinct CDR3 sequences, about 21% of which show up once; approximately 3.6% is in the top ten. The sample consisted of blood. These receptors were obtained from a man in his 70s in good health. CDR3s include the opening cysteine and the closing phenylalanine or tryptophan. D genes are given only for firm matches. Expanded clones are given a class, and other clones once, few, many or no size at all.

>few|TRBD2|TRBV3-1|TRBJ2-7
TGTGCCAGCAGCCACACCGGGACTAGCGTCCTCTACGAGCAGTACTTC
CASSHTGTSVLYEQYF
>.|.|TRBV28|TRBJ2-2
TGTGCCAGCATGACTAGTTCTTCCGGGGAGCTGTTTTTT
CASMTSSSGELFF
>few|.|TRBV13|TRBJ1-2
TGTGCCAGCAGCTTAGAGGGGGGCGCGGAATATGGCTACACCTTC
CASSLEGGAEYGYTF
>few|.|TRBV28|TRBJ2-7
TGTGCCAGCTCGGTCTTCGGCTCCTACGAGCAGTACTTC
CASSVFGSYEQYF
>many|TRBD2|TRBV5-1|TRBJ2-7
TGCGCCAGCAGCCAGACTAGCGGGAGCAGGGAGCAGTACTTC
CASSQTSGSREQYF
>few|.|TRBV6-1|TRBJ2-5
TGTGCCAGCACCCAACGGGAGACCCAGTACTTC
CASTQRETQYF
>few|TRBD1|TRBV30|TRBJ1-1
TGTGCCTGGAGTTCTGGACAGGCCCCTGAAGCTTTCTTT
CAWSSGQAPEAFF
>.|.|TRBV24-1|TRBJ1-5
TGTGCCACCAGTGATTCCTCGCGCCTAAGCAATCAGCCCCAGCATTTT
CATSDSSRLSNQPQHF
>.|.|TRBV12-3/TRBV12-4|TRBJ2-7
TGTGCCAGCAGTTCCCTGAGTCGCTCCTACGAGCAGTACTTC
CASSSLSRSYEQYF
>.|.|TRBV6-1|TRBJ1-1
TGTGCCAGCAGTGAAAACTCCCCACGGGTGACAGCTTTCTTT
CASSENSPRVTAFF
>.|TRBD2|TRBV6-2/TRBV6-3|TRBJ2-5
TGTGCCAGCAGTTACGAGGCGGGAGGTCGGGAGACCCAGTACTTC
CASSYEAGGRETQYF
>few|TRBD1|TRBV20-1|TRBJ2-4
TGCAGTGCTAGAGAGACAGGGGGAGAAAACATTCAGTACTTC
CSARETGGENIQYF
>few|TRBD1|TRBV18|TRBJ2-7
TGTGCCAGCTCACCAAAGGGAACAGGGGATAACGACGAGCAGTACTTC
CASSPKGTGDNDEQYF
>.|TRBD2|TRBV6-1|TRBJ2-1
TGTGCCAGCAGCCGTGGGGCTAGCGGGAGATCCTACAATGAGCAGTTCTTC
CASSRGASGRSYNEQFF
>many|.|TRBV5-1|TRBJ1-2
TGCGCCAGCAGCGGAACCGGGACAAGCTATGGCTACACCTTC
CASSGTGTSYGYTF
>many|.|TRBV12-3/TRBV12-4|TRBJ1-5
TGTGCCAGCAGTGGGATGGTAGGCAATCAGCCCCAGCATTTT
CASSGMVGNQPQHF
>.|TRBD1|TRBV28|TRBJ1-3
TGTGCCAGCAGTCCATCGACCACAGGGGGAGGAAACACCATATATTTT
CASSPSTTGGGNTIYF
>few|.|TRBV12-3/TRBV12-4|TRBJ2-1
TGTGCCAGCAGTTTAGTTAGGAGCTATGAGCAGTTCTTC
CASSLVRSYEQFF
>few|TRBD2|TRBV4-3|TRBJ2-3
TGCGCCAGCAGCCAAGAAGTTAGCGGGAGTGATACGCAGTATTTT
CASSQEVSGSDTQYF
>few|.|TRBV2|TRBJ2-1
TGTGCCAGCACCGACGGGCGGTACAATGAGCAGTTCTTC
CASTDGRYNEQFF
>.|.|TRBV12-3/TRBV12-4|TRBJ2-7
TGTGCCAGCACCTCCTACGAGCAGTACTTC
CASTSYEQYF
>few|TRBD1|TRBV28|TRBJ2-5
TGTGCCAGCAGTTCGCCCGGGACAGCCCAGGAGACCCAGTGCTTC
CASSSPGTAQETQCF
>.|.|TRBV10-3|TRBJ2-7
TGTGCCATCAGGAGGGAGGGGGAAGCCTACGAGCTTCGCTTC
CAIRREGEAYELRF
>.|TRBD2|TRBV7-2|TRBJ2-6
TGTGCCAGCAGCTTAGCTGGTAGCGGGAGGCTCGACACTACTTTC
CASSLAGSGRLDTTF
>few|.|TRBV20-1|TRBJ2-1
TGCAGTGCGAGGGACGCTGAGCAGTTCTTC
CSARDAEQFF
>few|.|TRBV4-1|TRBJ2-5
TGCGCCAGCAGCCAAGTTCCTTCGGGTCTCCAAGAGACCCAGTACTTC
CASSQVPSGLQETQYF
>few|.|TRBV6-1|TRBJ1-3
TGTGCCAGCAGTGGCTTTGACATCTCTGGAAACACCATATATTTT
CASSGFDISGNTIYF
>few|.|TRBV29-1|TRBJ1-2
TGCAGCGTTAACAGTTTTGGCTACACCTTC
CSVNSFGYTF
>.|.|TRBV11-3|TRBJ2-6
TGTGCCAGCAGCTCAATAACCCGAAGGGCTGGGGCCAACGTCCTGACTTTC
CASSSITRRAGANVLTF
>once|TRBD2|TRBV12-3/TRBV12-4|TRBJ2-3
TGTGCCAGCAGAGCGGGAGGGGCAGATACGCAGTATTTT
CASRAGGADTQYF
>few|.|TRBV6-6|TRBJ2-1
TGTGCCAGCAGTTCCCCCGGGCAGGCCTCTGAGCAGTTCTTC
CASSSPGQASEQFF
>many|TRBD1|TRBV29-1|TRBJ2-5
TGCAGCGGTGGACAGGGGTCGGAGACCCAGTACTTC
CSGGQGSETQYF
>.|.|TRBV20-1|TRBJ2-3
TGCAGGGCTAGGCGGTCGGGGGGCCGAGGCACAGATACGCAGTATTTT
CRARRSGGRGTDTQYF
>.|.|TRBV29-1|TRBJ1-1
TGCAGCGCTGGTGCTATGAACACTGAAGCTTTCTTT
CSAGAMNTEAFF
>few|.|TRBV20-1|TRBJ2-7
TGCAGTGCAAAAGCTCCGGGACAAGTTTCCGAGCAGTACTTC
CSAKAPGQVSEQYF
>.|.|TRBV28|TRBJ2-3
TGTGCCAGCAGTTTCGAGCGGACCCTCACAGATACGCAGTATTTT
CASSFERTLTDTQYF
>.|.|TRBV19|TRBJ1-4
TGTGCCAGTAGTCAGCGCGGACACAATGAAAAACTGTTTTTT
CASSQRGHNEKLFF
>.|.|TRBV2|TRBJ2-7
TGTGCCAGCAGTGAAGAGGGGGGAGGGGAGCAGTACTTC
CASSEEGGGEQYF
>.|TRBD2|TRBV27|TRBJ2-7
TGTGCCAGCAGTTTACTACGGACTAGCGGAGCCTACGAGCAGTACTTC
CASSLLRTSGAYEQYF
>few|.|TRBV10-3|TRBJ1-5
TGTGCCATCGGCGGGGGCGGTCAGCCCCAGCATTTT
CAIGGGGQPQHF
>few|.|TRBV14|TRBJ2-3
TGTGCCAGCAGCCCCCCTCAGCGTGATACGCAGTATTTT
CASSPPQRDTQYF